These 14 T cell receptor beta chains share one sample of origin, sequenced in a study of blood T cell repertoires in COVID-19 (dated by TCRdb to 2020 to 2022). Libraries were prepared through the immunoSEQ multiplex PCR assay. TCRdb took over this immuneACCESS table, retaining in-frame rearrangements with V and J assigned. Such tables are incomplete; in checked studies, under half of the missing clones stem from an unresolved V gene, and the remainder is unexplained. The sample table shows around 320,000 clones, and roughly 90% are seen once. The ten largest clones add up to 3.9% of the sample. The source material was PBMCs or T cells enriched from blood (not recorded which). The receptors come from a woman aged 25 to 39 who had been exposed to COVID-19.

The chain joins TRBV5-1 to TRBJ2-2; D is unresolved. The V gene's germline CDR1 is SGHRS and CDR2 YFSETQ. The CDR3 length is 11 residues. The V gene lost 3 bases and the J gene lost 8 bases, with 5 bases spanning the gap. The CDR3 sequence: CASSYSGELFF. In DNA, the CDR3 is TGCGCCAGCAGCTATTCAGGGGAGCTGTTTTTT.

The chain has TRBV18 and TRBJ1-4; 7 bases fit TRBD1. The trim removed 4 bases at V and 8 bases at J, leaving 4 bases unmatched. Germline V gene sequence: CDR1 KGHSH, CDR2 LQKENI. The CDR3 is made up of 13 amino acids. The CDR3 loop is CASSRGRGEKLFF. The CDR3 DNA is TGTGCCAGCTCACGAGGCAGGGGGGAAAAACTGTTTTTT.

The gene calls are TRBV3-1 (or the pseudogene TRBV3-2) and TRBJ1-3, with a tentative D call TRBD1 (6 bases). Germline-derived CDR1 and CDR2 are LGHDT and YNNKEL (reference sequence). The CDR3 consists of 15 residues. Trimming took off 2 bases at V and 0 bases at J, with 8 bases between the two ends. Written as DNA, the CDR3 is TGTGCCAGCAGCCAAATAGGGGGCTCTGGAAACACCATATATTTT. It specifies CASSQIGGSGNTIYF.

The V call is TRBV9, the J call TRBJ1-6, with TRBD1 matching 10 bases. CDR3 length: 16 amino acids. Trimming removed 2 bases from V and 10 bases from J; junction bases left unmatched: 9. CDR1 is SGDLS, CDR2 YYNGEE, per germline. The CDR3 reads CASSVDTGTGESPLHF. The CDR3 DNA sequence: TGTGCCAGCAGCGTTGATACCGGGACAGGGGAATCACCCCTCCACTTT.

V and J are TRBV19 and TRBJ1-2, with 8 bases identical to TRBD1. The V and J ends lost 5 bases and 7 bases, in that order; junction bases with no gene match: 15. CDR3 size: 16 residues. Germline V gene sequence: CDR1 LNHDA, CDR2 SQIVND (reference sequence). The CDR3 sequence is CASSVGQGEGSSGYTF. Here the CDR3 DNA reads TGTGCCAGTAGTGTCGGACAGGGTGAAGGAAGTTCTGGCTACACCTTC.

This chain links TRBV15 with TRBJ1-4; perhaps TRBD1 as D (5 bases). V lost 4 bases and J 8 bases, leaving 17 bases between the germline ends. This CDR3 is 15 amino acids long. CDR1 and CDR2 (germline): LNHNV, YYDKDF (reference sequence). CDR3 protein: CATSNRTLLREKLFF. The CDR3 DNA follows: TGTGCCACCAGCAACAGGACCCTGCTAAGGGAAAAACTGTTTTTT.

The V and J genes are TRBV7-3 and TRBJ2-5; TRBD2 aligns across 12 bases. Per germline, CDR1 SGHTA and CDR2 FQGTGA. V trimming: 9 bases; J trimming: 10 bases; junction bases outside the gene matches: 9. This CDR3 spans 13 amino acids. CDR3: CASSLAGGPDQYF. The CDR3 coding sequence is TGTGCCAGTTCCCTAGCGGGGGGGCCCGACCAGTACTTC.

The rearrangement joins TRBV7-3 to TRBJ2-5, with 7 bases lining up with TRBD1. The CDR3 is 15 amino acids. J gave up 5 bases and V 3 bases, and 9 bases lay outside the gene matches. From germline, CDR1 is SGHTA and CDR2 FQGTGA. For the CDR3, the DNA is TGTGCCAGCAGCTTTTCGACAGGGTCCGGGGAGACCCAGTACTTC. Its translation: CASSFSTGSGETQYF. Supplemented by reference TRBV7-3 and TRBJ2-5, the full variable domain reads GAGVSQTPSNKVTEKGKYVELRCDPISGHTALYWYRQSLGQGPEFLIYFQGTGAADDSGLPNDRFFAVRPEGSVSTLKIQRTERGDSAVYLCASSFSTGSGETQYFGPGTRLLVL.

The chain has TRBV29-1 and TRBJ1-1, with a weak D call TRBD1 (5 bases). This CDR3 region has 12 residues. V was pared by 7 bases and J by 4 bases, with 13 bases between. Looked up from germline, CDR1 is SQVTM and CDR2 is ANQGSEA. The CDR3 sequence is CSAHWGGTEAFF. The CDR3 DNA follows: TGCAGCGCCCACTGGGGGGGCACTGAAGCTTTCTTT.

The chain recombines TRBV7-9 with TRBJ1-5, with 7 positions matching TRBD1. The CDR3 runs to 13 residues. The V segment lost 5 bases and the J segment 2 bases; nucleotides outside the gene matches: 0. Germline V gene sequence: CDR1 SEHNR, CDR2 FQNEAQ (reference sequence). The CDR3 region has the DNA TGTGCCAGCAGCACAGGGGGCAATCAGCCCCAGCATTTT. Protein: CASSTGGNQPQHF.

This sequence joins TRBV7-9 and TRBJ1-5; D remains ambiguous. V lost 3 bases, J lost 4 bases, and 10 bases lay in between. This CDR3 has 14 residues. Germline CDR1 SEHNR, CDR2 FQNEAQ (reference sequence). The DNA for the CDR3 is TGTGCCAGCAGCTTGGTCCCAGGTAATCAGCCCCAGCATTTT. Its translation: CASSLVPGNQPQHF.

The CDR3 DNA reads TGTGCCAGCAGCTTAGCGCAGGGCTCCGGCTCCTACGAGCAGTACTTC. It is translated as CASSLAQGSGSYEQYF. The V gene is TRBV7-9, the J gene TRBJ2-7; perhaps TRBD1 as D (5 bases). CDR1 is SEHNR and CDR2 is FQNEAQ in the germline V gene (reference sequence). V was clipped by 0 bases and J by 0 bases, with 12 bases between them. The CDR3 has 16 residues.

This chain joins TRBV30 and TRBJ1-5; the D is unclear. The germline gives CDR1 GTSNPN, CDR2 SVGIG (reference sequence). Between the trimmed V and J ends, which lost 2 bases and 0 bases, there was a span of 11 bases. This CDR3 is built from 15 residues. The CDR3 loop is CAWSTRSYSNQPQHF. CDR3 sequence (DNA): TGTGCCTGGAGTACCCGCAGTTATAGCAATCAGCCCCAGCATTTT.

The J gene is TRBJ1-5, the V gene TRBV7-2; D gene uncertain. The CDR3 totals 13 residues. Germline V gene sequence: CDR1 SGHTA, CDR2 FQGNSA. The germline V and J ends were trimmed by 5 bases and 7 bases, with 12 bases remaining between them. The CDR3 region is CASSPGREQPQHF. The CDR3 DNA sequence: TGTGCCAGCAGCCCGGGGAGGGAACAGCCCCAGCATTTT.